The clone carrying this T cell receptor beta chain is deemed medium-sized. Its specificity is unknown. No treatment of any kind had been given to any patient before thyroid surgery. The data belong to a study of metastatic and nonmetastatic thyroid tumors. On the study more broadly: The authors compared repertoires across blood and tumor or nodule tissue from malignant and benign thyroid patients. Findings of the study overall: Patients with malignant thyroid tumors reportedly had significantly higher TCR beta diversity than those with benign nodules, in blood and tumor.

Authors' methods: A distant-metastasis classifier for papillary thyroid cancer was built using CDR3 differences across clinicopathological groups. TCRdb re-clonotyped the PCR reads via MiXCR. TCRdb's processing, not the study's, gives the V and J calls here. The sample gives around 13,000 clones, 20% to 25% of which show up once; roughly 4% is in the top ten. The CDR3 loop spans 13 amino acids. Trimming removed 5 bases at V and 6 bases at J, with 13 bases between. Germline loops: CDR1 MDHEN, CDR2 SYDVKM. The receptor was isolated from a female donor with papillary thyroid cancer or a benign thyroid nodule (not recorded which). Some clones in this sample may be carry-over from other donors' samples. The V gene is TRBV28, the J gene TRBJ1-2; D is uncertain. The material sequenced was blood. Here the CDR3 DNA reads TGTGCCAGCAGTCCCCCTCAGTTTCATGGCTACACCTTC. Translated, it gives CASSPPQFHGYTF.